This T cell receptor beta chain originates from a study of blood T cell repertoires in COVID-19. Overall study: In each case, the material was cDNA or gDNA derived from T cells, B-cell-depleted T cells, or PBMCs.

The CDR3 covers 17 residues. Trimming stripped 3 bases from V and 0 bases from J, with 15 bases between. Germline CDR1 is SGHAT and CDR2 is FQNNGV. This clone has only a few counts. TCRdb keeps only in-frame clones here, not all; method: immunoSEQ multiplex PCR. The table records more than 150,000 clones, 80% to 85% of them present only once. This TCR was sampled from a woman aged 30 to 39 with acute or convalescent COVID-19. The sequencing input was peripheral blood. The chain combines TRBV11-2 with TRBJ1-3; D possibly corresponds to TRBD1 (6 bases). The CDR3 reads CASSFRFGQLSGNTIYF. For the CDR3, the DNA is TGTGCCAGCAGCTTCCGATTCGGACAGCTCTCTGGAAACACCATATATTTT.